The 9 T cell receptor beta chains below were found in one sample sequenced in a study of OX40 agonist ivuxolimab in advanced cancers. TCRdb's table, derived via immunoSEQ multiplex PCR, lists solely in-frame clones and lacks some. This table has fewer than 25,000 clones, roughly 80% appearing once. Sample: CD4+ or CD8+ T cells sorted from blood, taken in a trial of the OX40 agonist ivuxolimab. Receptor source: an adult with an advanced solid tumor such as melanoma, head and neck, liver or kidney cancer.

The chain recombines TRBV27 with TRBJ2-1; TRBD2 matches 9 bases. The CDR3 runs to 16 residues. The germline V gene has CDR1 MNHEY and CDR2 SMNVEV (reference sequence). The trim removed 2 bases at V and 6 bases at J, leaving 8 bases unmatched. The chain's CDR3 is CASSLRSGTSSNEQFF. The DNA of the CDR3 is TGTGCCAGCAGTTTAAGGTCCGGGACTAGCAGCAATGAGCAGTTCTTC.

The chain employs TRBV27 and TRBJ1-1; D possibly corresponds to TRBD1 (5 bases). The germline V gene has CDR1 MNHEY and CDR2 SMNVEV (reference sequence). The CDR3 length is 13 residues. V was trimmed by 3 bases and J by 4 bases, leaving 9 bases between them. The CDR3 bases are TGTGCCAGCAGTTTCGACAGTGGCACTGAAGCTTTCTTT. As protein: CASSFDSGTEAFF.

The CDR3 DNA reads as TGTGCCAGCAGTTACTCGGACAGGGGCCTCCTCGAGCAGTACTTC. Translation gives CASSYSDRGLLEQYF. The rearrangement uses TRBV6-5 and TRBJ2-7, with 9 bases fitting TRBD1. V dropped 0 bases and J dropped 6; count of bases not matched to a gene: 6. CDR3 length: 15 residues. The germline gives CDR1 MNHEY, CDR2 SVGAGI.

The chain carries TRBV7-3 and TRBJ2-3, with 8 bases that match TRBD2. V trimming: 2 bases; J trimming: 2 bases; junction bases outside the gene matches: 6. The CDR3 contains 16 residues. The germline V gene has CDR1 SGHTA and CDR2 FQGTGA. CDR3 DNA: TGTGCCAGCAGCTTAGATCCAGCGGGAGACACAGATACGCAGTATTTT. Translated: CASSLDPAGDTDTQYF.

The chain carries TRBV25-1 and TRBJ2-3; 10 bases line up with TRBD1. The germline V gene has CDR1 MGHDK and CDR2 SYGVNS. J lost 8 bases, V lost 10 bases, and 12 bases had no gene match. CDR3 length equals 14 residues. As DNA, the CDR3 is TGTGCCACTTTAGCCGGGACAGGGGTAGGTACGCAGTATTTT. It codes for CATLAGTGVGTQYF.

This clone was seen just once. The chain recombines TRBV27 with TRBJ1-1, with unresolved D. V lost 2 bases, J lost 1 base, and 8 bases lay in between. The germline V gene has CDR1 MNHEY and CDR2 SMNVEV (reference sequence). The CDR3 is 14 residues long. The CDR3 reads CASSLRTPNTEAFF. CDR3 bases: TGTGCCAGCAGTTTACGAACTCCGAACACTGAAGCTTTCTTT.

V gene TRBV7-9 combines with J gene TRBJ2-7; D uncertain. Deletions cut 2 bases from V and 4 bases from J, with 12 bases between. This CDR3 spans 14 amino acids. Germline V lookup: CDR1 SEHNR, CDR2 FQNEAQ (reference sequence). CDR3 amino acids: CASSLQEAPYEQYF. The CDR3 DNA reads TGTGCCAGCAGCTTACAAGAGGCCCCTTACGAGCAGTACTTC.

The J gene is TRBJ2-1, the V gene TRBV29-1; either TRBD1 or TRBD2 may fit D (5 bases each). V lost 3 bases and J 0 bases, leaving 12 bases between the germline ends. The CDR3 is 15 residues long. Per germline, CDR1 SQVTM and CDR2 ANQGSEA. This CDR3 is CSVEGERNSYNEQFF. CDR3 sequence (DNA): TGCAGCGTTGAGGGGGAACGGAACTCCTACAATGAGCAGTTCTTC.

The sample holds a few counts of this clone. The chain recombines TRBV27 with TRBJ2-1; 11 nucleotides match TRBD2. Per germline, CDR1 MNHEY and CDR2 SMNVEV (reference sequence). V trimming: 7 bases; J trimming: 8 bases; junction bases outside the gene matches: 7. The CDR3 sequence is 14 residues long. Here the CDR3 DNA reads TGTGCCAGCAACCTAGCGGGAGGTTATGATGAGCAGTTCTTC. Its protein is CASNLAGGYDEQFF.